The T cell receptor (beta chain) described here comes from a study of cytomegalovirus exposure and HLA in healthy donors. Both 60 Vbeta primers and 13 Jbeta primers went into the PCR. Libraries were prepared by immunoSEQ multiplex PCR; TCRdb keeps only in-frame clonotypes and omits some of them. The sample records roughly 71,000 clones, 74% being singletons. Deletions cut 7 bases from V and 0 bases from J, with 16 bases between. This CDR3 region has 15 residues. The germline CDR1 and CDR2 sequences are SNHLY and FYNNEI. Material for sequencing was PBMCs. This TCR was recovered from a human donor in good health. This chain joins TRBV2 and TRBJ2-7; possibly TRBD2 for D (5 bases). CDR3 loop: CASIPDLGLSYEQYF. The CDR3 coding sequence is TGTGCCAGCATTCCCGACCTTGGACTCTCCTACGAGCAGTACTTC.